This TCR beta chain was sequenced in a study of T cell responses to AZD1222 COVID-19 vaccine. With regard to this clone: Its matching antigen is unknown.

Data came from immunoSEQ multiplex PCR; TCRdb stores just in-frame clones and leaves some out. The sample has about 110,000 clones; over 85% are singletons. Study-wide findings and caveats: Spike-specific TCR breadth and depth were elevated following two AZD1222 doses. At baseline, seropositivity was found in only a handful of AZD1222 recipients. In all cases, repertoires were sampled only after the peak T cell response.

Pooled in the analysis were second doses at about 4 or about 12 weeks. This clonotype was sampled from an adult who received the AZD1222 COVID-19 vaccine. The sequences come from peripheral blood, collected 28 days after the second AZD1222 dose.

Here the CDR3 reads CASSGRQTTNEKLFF. The CDR3 coding sequence is TGTGCCAGCAGCGGACGACAGACAACTAATGAAAAACTGTTTTTT. The chain employs TRBV3-1 (or the pseudogene TRBV3-2) and TRBJ1-4; maybe TRBD1 (5 bases). Trimming shortened V by 5 bases and J by 0 bases, and 10 bases separated the two germline ends. CDR1 and CDR2 from the germline V gene are LGHDT and YNNKEL (reference sequence). The CDR3 runs to 15 residues.